The clone carrying this T cell receptor beta chain was recorded once. This specimen belongs to a study of shared clonotypes between healthy human individuals. Genomic DNA came from roughly 84 million PBMCs in unsorted samples. It was across several immunoSEQ plates that each subset's genomic DNA was evenly split. The unsorted PBMC replicate PCRs were performed with 300 ng DNA, tens of thousands of T cell genomes. Per the study methods: Filtering differed because ImmunoSEQ produced junction-only sequences that carried no quality scores. The method was immunoSEQ multiplex PCR; TCRdb's version includes in-frame clones alone and lacks a portion of them. D and trimming come from the DNA, and the V and J calls and clone size come from that table. Of about half a million clones in the sample, over 70% were seen once. Sequencing was carried out using PBMCs. This TCR was recovered from a woman aged 40 to 50 in good health. Some clones in this sample may be carry-over from other donors' samples.

CDR3 in DNA: TGTGCCAGCAGCTCTAGCCTGACTAGCGGGAGAATAGAGACCCAGTACTTC. Translated, it gives CASSSSLTSGRIETQYF. V and J are TRBV7-9 and TRBJ2-5; TRBD2 aligns across 12 bases. V lost 4 bases to trimming and J lost 4 bases; unmatched junction nucleotides: 10. This CDR3 comprises 17 residues. Germline V gene sequence: CDR1 SEHNR, CDR2 FQNEAQ (reference sequence).